The 11 T cell receptor beta chains listed next were all sequenced from one sample in a study of regulatory T cells in long-lasting Graves disease. Time point denoted: newly diagnosed GD, antithyroid drugs for less than 3 months. PBMC-extracted RNA yielded the TCR library. Building the TCR beta libraries relied on iRepertoire HTBI primers, and CDR3 regions underwent Arm-PCR. One entry per CDR3 protein results from TCRdb running MiXCR on the multiplex PCR reads. The repertoire includes some 230,000 distinct CDR3 sequences, approximately 16% of them detected once, and more than 20% sits in the top ten. Sequences were derived from peripheral blood mononuclear cells (PBMCs), sampled at new diagnosis, from a patient treated with antithyroid drugs. Receptors were obtained from a female donor with Graves disease.

This clonotype came up many times. V usage is TRBV24-1 and J usage is TRBJ1-2, with D perhaps matching TRBD1 (6 bases). From germline, CDR1 is KGHDR and CDR2 SFDVKD. This CDR3 spans 12 amino acids. V gave up 6 bases and J gave up 6 bases, with 10 bases separating them. CDR3 nucleotides: TGTGCCACCAGTAACGGGGGCGATGGCTACACCTTC. Translating gives CATSNGGDGYTF.

This clonotype was observed once. The chain is built from TRBV11-2 and TRBJ2-1; D is unresolved. Trimming cost V 0 bases and J 3 bases, with 6 bases left between them. Germline V gene sequence: CDR1 SGHAT, CDR2 FQNNGV. The CDR3 sequence is 14 residues long. Here the CDR3 DNA reads TGTGCCAGCAGCTTAGATTGGCGCTACAATGAGCAGTTCTTC. Its translation is CASSLDWRYNEQFF. The full variable domain, completed using reference TRBV11-2 and TRBJ2-1, is EAGVAQSPRYKIIEKRQSVAFWCNPISGHATLYWYQQILGQGPKLLIQFQNNGVVDDSQLPKDRFSAERLKGVDSTLKIQPAKLEDSAVYLCASSLDWRYNEQFFGPGTRLTVL.

This clonotype has at least ten counts. The V gene is TRBV2, the J gene TRBJ2-1, with 8 bases that match TRBD1. V dropped 3 bases and J dropped 6; count of bases not matched to a gene: 10. Germline CDR1 SNHLY, CDR2 FYNNEI. The CDR3 covers 16 residues. The CDR3 spells CASSEGGDRGSNEQFF. The CDR3 nucleotides read TGTGCCAGCAGTGAGGGAGGAGACAGGGGAAGCAATGAGCAGTTCTTC.

This clonotype was detected ten times or more. The chain uses TRBV29-1 and TRBJ1-2, with 8 bases fitting TRBD1. The CDR3 covers 14 residues. CDR1 SQVTM and CDR2 ANQGSEA come from the germline V gene. The trim removed 1 base at V and 2 bases at J, leaving 3 bases unmatched. CDR3 in DNA: TGCAGCGTTGAAGGGACAGGGCACAACTATGGCTACACCTTC. Protein product: CSVEGTGHNYGYTF.

This clonotype occurred many times. The V gene is TRBV16, the J gene TRBJ1-2; D gene ambiguous. V lost 4 bases and J 0 bases, leaving 6 bases between the germline ends. The CDR3 spans 13 residues. Germline assignment: CDR1 KGHSY and CDR2 FQNENV. CDR3 in DNA: TGTGCCAGCAGCCCTTCGACTAACTATGGCTACACCTTC. This gives the protein CASSPSTNYGYTF.

This clonotype was counted many times. The chain recombines TRBV6-5 with TRBJ1-4; D unclear. The germline V gene has CDR1 MNHEY and CDR2 SVGAGI. The germline V and J ends were trimmed by 2 bases and 7 bases, with 8 bases remaining between them. The CDR3 totals 13 residues. The chain's CDR3 is CASSYGESEKLFF. The CDR3 DNA is TGTGCCAGCAGTTACGGGGAAAGTGAAAAACTGTTTTTT.

The V and J genes are TRBV4-2 and TRBJ1-3; D is possibly TRBD1 (5 bases). Trimming removed 5 bases at V and 3 bases at J, with 11 bases between. The germline CDR1 and CDR2 sequences are LGHNA and YNFKEQ. The CDR3 is 14 residues long. The CDR3 region has the DNA TGTGCCAGCAGCACCGGGACGGATGGAAACACCATATATTTT. It yields the protein CASSTGTDGNTIYF.

This clonotype was observed many times. This rearrangement joins TRBV5-1 to TRBJ2-3, with unresolved D. Between the trimmed V and J ends, which lost 4 bases and 2 bases, there was a span of 11 bases. CDR1 and CDR2 (germline): SGHRS, YFSETQ. CDR3 length: 14 residues. The CDR3 protein is CASSVGSFTDTQYF. The DNA for the CDR3 is TGCGCCAGCAGCGTCGGTTCTTTCACAGATACGCAGTATTTT.

This clonotype was seen a few times. V usage is TRBV4-3 and J usage is TRBJ1-5; D gene unclear. V lost 2 bases to trimming and J lost 7 bases, with 9 bases between them. Germline V gene lookup returns CDR1 LGHNA and CDR2 YSLEER. The CDR3 has 13 amino acids. In nucleotides, the CDR3 is TGCGCCAGCAGCCAAATCCTAGGGCAGCCCCAGCATTTT. Its translation is CASSQILGQPQHF.

This clonotype was counted ten times or more. This chain links TRBV28 with TRBJ2-3; either TRBD1 or TRBD2 may fit D (5 bases each). Trimming took 5 bases from V and 6 from J, leaving 9 bases between them. CDR1 and CDR2 (germline): MDHEN, SYDVKM. This CDR3 spans 12 amino acids. The CDR3 coding sequence is TGTGCCAGCAGTGCTGAGGGGGATACGCAGTATTTT. This sequence encodes CASSAEGDTQYF.

This clonotype came up many times. The rearrangement uses TRBV27 and TRBJ2-5, with TRBD1 as a possible D gene (6 bases). The length of the CDR3 is 17 residues. V gave up 0 bases and J gave up 1 base, with 15 bases separating them. CDR1 and CDR2 (germline): MNHEY, SMNVEV (reference sequence). CDR3 DNA: TGTGCCAGCAGTTTATCTCCAAGCAGGGGCCTCCAAGAGACCCAGTACTTC. Protein sequence: CASSLSPSRGLQETQYF.